This T cell receptor (beta chain) was sequenced in a study of response to subunit inactivated influenza vaccine. TCRdb re-derived calls from the RT-PCR reads in MiXCR, one entry per CDR3 protein. The data show 500,000 to 600,000 distinct CDR3 sequences, around 15% seen once. With 2 bases removed from V and 1 base from J, the gap between germline ends came to 11 bases. The germline CDR1 and CDR2 sequences are SGHDN and FVKESK. The CDR3 consists of 15 residues. This clonotype originated in a man aged 50 to 59 who received an inactivated influenza vaccine. The chain joins TRBV14 to TRBJ2-5; D gene ambiguous. Sequencing was performed on PBMCs from blood, taken 12 days after vaccination. In DNA form, the CDR3 reads TGTGCCAGCAGCCAAATCGCGCGGAGCCAAGAGACCCAGTACTTC. Residues: CASSQIARSQETQYF.